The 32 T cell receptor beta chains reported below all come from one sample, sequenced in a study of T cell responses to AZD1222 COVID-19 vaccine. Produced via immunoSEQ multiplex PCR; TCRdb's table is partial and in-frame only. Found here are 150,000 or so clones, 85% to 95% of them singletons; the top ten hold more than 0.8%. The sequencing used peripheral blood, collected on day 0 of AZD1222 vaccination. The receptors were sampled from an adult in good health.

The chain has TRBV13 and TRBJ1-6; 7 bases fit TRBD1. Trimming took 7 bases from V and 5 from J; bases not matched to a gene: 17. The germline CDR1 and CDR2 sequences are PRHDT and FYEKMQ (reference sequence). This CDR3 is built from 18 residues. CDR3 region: CASNQAMDTGQDNSPLHF. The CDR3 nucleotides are TGTGCCAGCAACCAGGCCATGGACACAGGACAGGATAATTCACCCCTCCACTTT.

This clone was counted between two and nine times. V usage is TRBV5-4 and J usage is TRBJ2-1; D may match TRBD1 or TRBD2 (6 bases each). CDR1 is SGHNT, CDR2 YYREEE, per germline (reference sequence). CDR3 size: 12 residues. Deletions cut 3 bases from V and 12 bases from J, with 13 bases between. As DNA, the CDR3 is TGTGCCAGCAGCTCGGGGGACACGCGGCAGTTCTTC. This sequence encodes CASSSGDTRQFF. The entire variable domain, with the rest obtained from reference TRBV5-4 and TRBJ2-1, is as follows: ETGVTQSPTHLIKTRGQQVTLRCSSQSGHNTVSWYQQALGQGPQFIFQYYREEENGRGNFPPRFSGLQFPNYSSELNVNALELDDSALYLCASSSGDTRQFFGPGTRLTVL.

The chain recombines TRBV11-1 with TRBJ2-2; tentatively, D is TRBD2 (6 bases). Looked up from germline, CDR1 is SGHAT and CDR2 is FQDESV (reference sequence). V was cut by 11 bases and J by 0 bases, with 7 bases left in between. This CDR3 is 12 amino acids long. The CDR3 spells CAAGTNTGELFF. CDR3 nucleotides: TGTGCCGCGGGGACGAACACCGGGGAGCTGTTTTTT.

The CDR3 coding sequence is TGTGCCAGCAGAAAATTACCACAGGGGGCCACAGATACGCAGTATTTT. Residues: CASRKLPQGATDTQYF. V and J are TRBV7-8 and TRBJ2-3; 9 bases agree with TRBD1. Losses at the gene ends were 6 bases for V and 2 bases for J; bases not matched to a gene: 9. Germline CDR1 is SGHVS and CDR2 is FQNEAQ. The CDR3 covers 16 residues.

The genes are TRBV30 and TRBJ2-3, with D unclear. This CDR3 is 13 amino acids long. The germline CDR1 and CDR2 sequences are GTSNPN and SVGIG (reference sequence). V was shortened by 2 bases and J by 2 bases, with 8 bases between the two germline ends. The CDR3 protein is CAWSRGNTDTQYF. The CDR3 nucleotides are TGTGCCTGGAGTCGCGGAAACACAGATACGCAGTATTTT.

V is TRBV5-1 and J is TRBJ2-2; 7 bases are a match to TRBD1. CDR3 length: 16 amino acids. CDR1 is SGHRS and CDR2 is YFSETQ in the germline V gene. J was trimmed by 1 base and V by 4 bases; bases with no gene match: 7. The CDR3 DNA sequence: TGCGCCAGCAGCCCACTACAGGGGTGGAACACCGGGGAGCTGTTTTTT. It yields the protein CASSPLQGWNTGELFF.

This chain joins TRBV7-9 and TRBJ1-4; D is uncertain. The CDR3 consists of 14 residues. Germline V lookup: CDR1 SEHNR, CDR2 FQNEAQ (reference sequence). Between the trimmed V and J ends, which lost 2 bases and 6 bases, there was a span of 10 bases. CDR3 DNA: TGTGCCAGCAGCTTATGGGTCGGGGATGAAAAACTGTTTTTT. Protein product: CASSLWVGDEKLFF.

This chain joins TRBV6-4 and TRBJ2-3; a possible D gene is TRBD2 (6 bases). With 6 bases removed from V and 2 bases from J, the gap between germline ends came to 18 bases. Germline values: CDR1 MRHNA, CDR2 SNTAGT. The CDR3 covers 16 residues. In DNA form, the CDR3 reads TGTGCCAGCAGCTGGTCGGCAGGAGGGGCCACAGATACGCAGTATTTT. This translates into CASSWSAGGATDTQYF.

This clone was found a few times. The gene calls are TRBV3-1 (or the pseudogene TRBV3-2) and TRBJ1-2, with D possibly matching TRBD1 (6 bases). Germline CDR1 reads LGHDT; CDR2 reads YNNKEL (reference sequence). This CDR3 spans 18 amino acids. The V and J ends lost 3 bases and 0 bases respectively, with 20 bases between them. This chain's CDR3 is CASSHLSTGSLANYGYTF. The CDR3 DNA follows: TGTGCCAGCAGCCATTTGAGTACAGGGAGCCTGGCTAACTATGGCTACACCTTC.

The CDR3 spells CASSDTSGGWNEQFF. As DNA, the CDR3 is TGTGCCAGCAGTGACACTAGCGGGGGGTGGAATGAGCAGTTCTTC. The rearrangement uses TRBV6-1 and TRBJ2-1, with 12 bases identical to TRBD2. Germline assignment: CDR1 MNHNS and CDR2 SASEGT. V was clipped by 3 bases and J by 7 bases; unmatched bases: 4. The CDR3 extends over 15 amino acids.

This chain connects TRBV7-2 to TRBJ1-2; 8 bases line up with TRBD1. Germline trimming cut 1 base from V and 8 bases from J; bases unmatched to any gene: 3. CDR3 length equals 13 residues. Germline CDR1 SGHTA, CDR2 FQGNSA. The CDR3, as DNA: TGTGCCAGCAGCTTAGACAGGGGGAGGGGCTACACCTTC. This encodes CASSLDRGRGYTF. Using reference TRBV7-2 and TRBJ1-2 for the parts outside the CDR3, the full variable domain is GAGVSQSPSNKVTEKGKDVELRCDPISGHTALYWYRQSLGQGLEFLIYFQGNSAPDKSGLPSDRFSAERTGGSVSTLTIQRTQQEDSAVYLCASSLDRGRGYTFGSGTRLTVV.

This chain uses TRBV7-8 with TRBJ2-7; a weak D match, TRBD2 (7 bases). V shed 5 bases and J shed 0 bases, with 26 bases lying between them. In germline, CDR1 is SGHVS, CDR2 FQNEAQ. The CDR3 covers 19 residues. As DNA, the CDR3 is TGTGCCAGCAGCCTAGTCCGCCCATGGGGGGGCCGAAGCTCCTACGAGCAGTACTTC. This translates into CASSLVRPWGGRSSYEQYF.

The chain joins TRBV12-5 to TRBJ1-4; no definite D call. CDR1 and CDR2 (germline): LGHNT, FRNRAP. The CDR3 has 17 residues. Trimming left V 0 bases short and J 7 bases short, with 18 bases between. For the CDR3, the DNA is TGTGCTAGTGGTTTGGTATCCAGTCCGAGGGTAGGTGAAAAACTGTTTTTT. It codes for CASGLVSSPRVGEKLFF.

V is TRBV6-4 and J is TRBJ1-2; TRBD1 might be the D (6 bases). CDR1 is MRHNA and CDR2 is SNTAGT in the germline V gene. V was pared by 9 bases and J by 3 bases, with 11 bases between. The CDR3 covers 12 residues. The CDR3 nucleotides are TGTGCCAGGAACGACAGGCACTATGGCTACACCTTC. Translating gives CARNDRHYGYTF.

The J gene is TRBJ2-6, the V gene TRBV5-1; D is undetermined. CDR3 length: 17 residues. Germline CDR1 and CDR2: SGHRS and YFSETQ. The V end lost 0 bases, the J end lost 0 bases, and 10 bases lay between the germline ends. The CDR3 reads CASSLVPQSSGANVLTF. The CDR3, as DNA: TGCGCCAGCAGCTTGGTGCCTCAATCCTCTGGGGCCAACGTCCTGACTTTC.

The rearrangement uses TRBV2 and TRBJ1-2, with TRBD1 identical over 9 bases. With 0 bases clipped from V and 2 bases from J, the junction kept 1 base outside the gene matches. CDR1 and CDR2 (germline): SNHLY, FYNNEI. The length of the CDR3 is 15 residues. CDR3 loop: CASSEAGQGNYGYTF. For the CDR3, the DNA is TGTGCCAGCAGTGAAGCGGGACAGGGCAACTATGGCTACACCTTC.

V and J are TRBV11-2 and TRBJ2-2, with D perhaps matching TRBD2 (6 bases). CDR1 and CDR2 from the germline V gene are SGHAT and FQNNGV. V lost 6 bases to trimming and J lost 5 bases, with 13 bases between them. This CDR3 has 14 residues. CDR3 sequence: CASRRPGVTGELFF. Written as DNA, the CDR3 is TGTGCCAGCAGAAGGCCGGGGGTTACCGGGGAGCTGTTTTTT. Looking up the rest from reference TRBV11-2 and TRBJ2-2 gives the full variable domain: EAGVAQSPRYKIIEKRQSVAFWCNPISGHATLYWYQQILGQGPKLLIQFQNNGVVDDSQLPKDRFSAERLKGVDSTLKIQPAKLEDSAVYLCASRRPGVTGELFFGEGSRLTVL.

As DNA, the CDR3 is TGCAGCGTTCGTGGCCGGGAGACCCAGTACTTC. Encoded protein: CSVRGRETQYF. The chain uses TRBV29-1 and TRBJ2-5; D unresolved. CDR1 is SQVTM and CDR2 is ANQGSEA in the germline V gene. The CDR3 extends over 11 amino acids. Trimming removed 5 bases at V and 5 bases at J, with 9 bases between.

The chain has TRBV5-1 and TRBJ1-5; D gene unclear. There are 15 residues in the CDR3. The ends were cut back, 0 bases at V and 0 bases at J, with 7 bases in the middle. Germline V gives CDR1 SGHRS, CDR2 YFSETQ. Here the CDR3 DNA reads TGCGCCAGCAGCTTGGATGCCAGTAGCAATCAGCCCCAGCATTTT. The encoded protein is CASSLDASSNQPQHF. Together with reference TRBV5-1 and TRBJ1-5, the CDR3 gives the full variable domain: KAGVTQTPRYLIKTRGQQVTLSCSPISGHRSVSWYQQTPGQGLQFLFEYFSETQRNKGNFPGRFSGRQFSNSRSEMNVSTLELGDSALYLCASSLDASSNQPQHFGDGTRLSIL.

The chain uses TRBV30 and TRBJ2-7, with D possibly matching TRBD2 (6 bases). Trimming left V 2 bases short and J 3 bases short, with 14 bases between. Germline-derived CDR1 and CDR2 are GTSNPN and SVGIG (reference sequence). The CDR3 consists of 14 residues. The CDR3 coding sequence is TGTGCCTGGAGTAATGGGGGGTCCCACTACGAGCAGTACTTC. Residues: CAWSNGGSHYEQYF.

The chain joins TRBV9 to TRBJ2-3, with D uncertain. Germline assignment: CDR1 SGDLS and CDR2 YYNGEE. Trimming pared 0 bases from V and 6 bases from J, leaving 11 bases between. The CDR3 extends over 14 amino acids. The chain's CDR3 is CASSVEGLSDTQYF. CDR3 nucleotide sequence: TGTGCCAGCAGCGTAGAAGGTTTGTCCGATACGCAGTATTTT.

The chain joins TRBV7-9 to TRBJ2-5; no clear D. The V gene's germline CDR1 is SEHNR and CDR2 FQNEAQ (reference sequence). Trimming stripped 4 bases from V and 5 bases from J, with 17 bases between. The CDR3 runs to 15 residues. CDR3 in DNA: TGTGCCAGCAGCTCCGGTTATTTAGTTGCGGAGACCCAGTACTTC. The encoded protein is CASSSGYLVAETQYF.

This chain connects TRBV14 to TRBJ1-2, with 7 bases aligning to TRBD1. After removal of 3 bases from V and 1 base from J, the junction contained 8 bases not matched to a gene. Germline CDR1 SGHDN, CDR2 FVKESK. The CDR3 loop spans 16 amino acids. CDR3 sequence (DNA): TGTGCCAGCAGCCAGAGCCCCCGGGACAGTAACTATGGCTACACCTTC. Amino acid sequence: CASSQSPRDSNYGYTF.

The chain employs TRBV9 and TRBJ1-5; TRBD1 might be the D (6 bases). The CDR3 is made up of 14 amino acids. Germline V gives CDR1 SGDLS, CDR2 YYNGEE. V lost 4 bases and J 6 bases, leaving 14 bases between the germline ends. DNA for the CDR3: TGTGCCAGCAGCCCTACGGGGGCAGCTCAGCCCCAGCATTTT. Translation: CASSPTGAAQPQHF.

The CDR3 protein is CASSAGNYGYTF. The CDR3, as DNA: TGTGCCAGCTCTGCGGGAAACTATGGCTACACCTTC. This chain connects TRBV12-3 or TRBV12-4 to TRBJ1-2; D call uncertain. V dropped 8 bases and J dropped 2 bases, with 9 bases sitting between them. The CDR3 loop spans 12 amino acids.

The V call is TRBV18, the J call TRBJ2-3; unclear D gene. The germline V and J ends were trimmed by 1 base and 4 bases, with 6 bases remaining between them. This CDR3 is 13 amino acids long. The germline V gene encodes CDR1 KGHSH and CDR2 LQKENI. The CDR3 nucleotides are TGTGCCAGCTCACCACTCAAGGCAGATACGCAGTATTTT. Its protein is CASSPLKADTQYF. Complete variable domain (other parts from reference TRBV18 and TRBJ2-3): NAGVMQNPRHLVRRRGQEARLRCSPMKGHSHVYWYRQLPEEGLKFMVYLQKENIIDESGMPKERFSAEFPKEGPSILRIQQVVRGDSAAYFCASSPLKADTQYFGPGTRLTVL.

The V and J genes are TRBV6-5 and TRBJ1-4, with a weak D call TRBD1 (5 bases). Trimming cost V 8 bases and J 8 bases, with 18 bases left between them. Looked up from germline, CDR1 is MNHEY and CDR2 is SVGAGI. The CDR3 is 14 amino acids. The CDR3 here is CASATVRVGEKLFF. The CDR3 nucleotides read TGTGCCAGCGCCACTGTCAGGGTAGGCGAAAAACTGTTTTTT.

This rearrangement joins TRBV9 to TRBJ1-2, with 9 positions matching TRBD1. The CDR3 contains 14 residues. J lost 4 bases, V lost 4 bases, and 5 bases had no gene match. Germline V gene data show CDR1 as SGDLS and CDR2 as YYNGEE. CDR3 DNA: TGTGCCAGCAGCCCCGGGACAGGGCCCTATGGCTACACCTTC. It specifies CASSPGTGPYGYTF.

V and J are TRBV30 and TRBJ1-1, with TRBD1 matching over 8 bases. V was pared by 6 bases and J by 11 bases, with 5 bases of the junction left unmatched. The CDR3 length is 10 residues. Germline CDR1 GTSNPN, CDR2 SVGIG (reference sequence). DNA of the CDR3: TGTGCCTGTATCCAGGGGGCCGCTTTCTTT. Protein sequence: CACIQGAAFF.

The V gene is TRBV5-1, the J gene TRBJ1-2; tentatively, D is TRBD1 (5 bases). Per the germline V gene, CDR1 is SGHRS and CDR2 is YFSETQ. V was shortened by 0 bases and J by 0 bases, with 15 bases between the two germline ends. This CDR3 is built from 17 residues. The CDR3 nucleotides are TGCGCCAGCAGCTTGGGGGACCGTCTAGGGGCTAACTATGGCTACACCTTC. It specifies CASSLGDRLGANYGYTF.

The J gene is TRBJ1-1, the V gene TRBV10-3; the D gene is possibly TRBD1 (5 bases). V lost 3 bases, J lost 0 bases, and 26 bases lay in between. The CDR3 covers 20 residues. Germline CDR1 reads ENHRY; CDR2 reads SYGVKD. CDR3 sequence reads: CAISDSNGGTGPFLNTEAFF. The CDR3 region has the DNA TGTGCCATCAGTGACTCTAACGGGGGAACAGGCCCCTTCCTGAACACTGAAGCTTTCTTT.

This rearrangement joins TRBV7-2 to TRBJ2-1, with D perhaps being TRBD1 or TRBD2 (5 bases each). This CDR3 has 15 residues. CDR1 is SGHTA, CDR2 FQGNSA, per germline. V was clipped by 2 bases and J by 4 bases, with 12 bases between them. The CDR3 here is CASSLQGDFYNEQFF. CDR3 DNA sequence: TGTGCCAGCAGCTTACAGGGAGATTTTTACAATGAGCAGTTCTTC.